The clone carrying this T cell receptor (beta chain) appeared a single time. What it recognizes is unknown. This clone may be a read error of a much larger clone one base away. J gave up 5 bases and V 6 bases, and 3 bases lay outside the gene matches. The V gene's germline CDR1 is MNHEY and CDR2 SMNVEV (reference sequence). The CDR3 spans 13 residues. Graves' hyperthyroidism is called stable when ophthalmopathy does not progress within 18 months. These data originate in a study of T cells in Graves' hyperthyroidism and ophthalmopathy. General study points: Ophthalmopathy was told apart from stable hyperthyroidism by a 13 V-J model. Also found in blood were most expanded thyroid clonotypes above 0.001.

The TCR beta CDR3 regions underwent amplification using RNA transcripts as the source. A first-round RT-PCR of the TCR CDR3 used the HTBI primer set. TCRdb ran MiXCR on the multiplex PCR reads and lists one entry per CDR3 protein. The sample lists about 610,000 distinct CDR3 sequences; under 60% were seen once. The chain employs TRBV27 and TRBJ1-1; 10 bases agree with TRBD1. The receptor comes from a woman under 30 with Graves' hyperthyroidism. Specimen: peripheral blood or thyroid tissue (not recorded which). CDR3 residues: CASRGTGVTEAFF. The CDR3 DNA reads TGTGCCAGCAGGGGGACAGGGGTTACTGAAGCTTTCTTT.